Listed below are T cell receptor beta chains from one sample, sequenced in a study of shared clonotypes between healthy human individuals. The protocol was immunoSEQ multiplex PCR, while the TCRdb copy is restricted to in-frame clones and leaves out a portion. This sample has roughly 2.2 million clones, with just under 95% found just once. The specimen was naive CD4+ T cells from PBMCs. The source of these receptors is a man aged 18 to 35 in good health. Some clones in this sample may be carry-over from other donors' samples. Both conserved end residues are part of each CDR3. D genes are given only for firm matches. Not all rows give a size; the values are once, few, many and, for expanded clones, a class.

d_gene	v_gene	j_gene	abundance	CDR3nt	CDR3aa
.	TRBV7-2	TRBJ2-3	.	TGTGCCAGCAGCTTAAACCGGATAGATACGCAGTATTTT	CASSLNRIDTQYF
TRBD1	TRBV27	TRBJ2-7	.	TGTGCCAGCAGTCTCCGACAGGGGGTTTCCTACGAGCAGTACTTC	CASSLRQGVSYEQYF
.	TRBV7-8	TRBJ1-5	few	TGTGCCAGCAGCTCTAGGGTGGGGACGGAGAATCAGCCCCAGCATTTT	CASSSRVGTENQPQHF
.	TRBV29-1	TRBJ2-4	.	TGCAGCGTGGGGTGGAGGGGAATGGACATTCAGTACTTC	CSVGWRGMDIQYF
.	TRBV19	TRBJ1-4	.	TGTGCCAGTAGTATTGGGGGAGGAGATGAAAAACTGTTTTTT	CASSIGGGDEKLFF
TRBD1	TRBV2	TRBJ1-2	.	TGTGCCAGCAGTTGGGACAGAGGGGCCGGCTATGGCTACACCTTC	CASSWDRGAGYGYTF
.	TRBV29-1	TRBJ2-7	.	TGCAGCGTTGTGAGGGACGAGCAGTACTTC	CSVVRDEQYF
TRBD1	TRBV5-1	TRBJ2-5	.	TGCGCCAGCAGCTTGAAAGGGGGCGCAATCATGGAGACCCAGTACTTC	CASSLKGGAIMETQYF
.	TRBV7-3	TRBJ1-1	few	TGTGCCAGCAGCTTACAAGGGGGAGCCACTGAAGCTTTCTTT	CASSLQGGATEAFF
TRBD2	TRBV11-2	TRBJ2-3	.	TGTGCCAGCAGCTTTTTAGCGGGAGGGAGCACAGATACGCAGTATTTT	CASSFLAGGSTDTQYF
.	TRBV5-1	TRBJ2-5	.	TGCGCCAGCAGCTTTTTATTCCCCCAAGAGACCCAGTACTTC	CASSFLFPQETQYF
.	TRBV7-8	TRBJ1-1	.	TGTGCCAGCAGCTATCAGAGGGACACTGAAGCTTTCTTT	CASSYQRDTEAFF
.	TRBV5-1	TRBJ1-1	.	TGCGCCAGCAGCTTGACGGAGAACACTGAAGCTTTCTTT	CASSLTENTEAFF
.	TRBV28	TRBJ2-6	.	TGTGCCACCACCCGAGGTGTGCCTGGGGCCAACGTCCTGACTTTC	CATTRGVPGANVLTF
TRBD2	TRBV28	TRBJ2-1	.	TGTGCCACCAAAACCACGGCGGGAGCATGGAATGAGCAGTTCTTC	CATKTTAGAWNEQFF
.	TRBV27	TRBJ2-3	.	TGTGCCAGCAGTTTTAGCACAGATACGCAGTATTTT	CASSFSTDTQYF
.	TRBV5-4	TRBJ2-3	.	TGTGCCAGCAACAACAGGGTGGGCACAGATACGCAGTATTTT	CASNNRVGTDTQYF
.	TRBV5-1	TRBJ1-2	.	TGCGCCAGCGGAAGAGGGGAGCAGCACTATGGCTACACCTTC	CASGRGEQHYGYTF
.	TRBV6-6	TRBJ2-1	.	TGTGCCAGCAGTTACTCGAAGGAGCAGCCCTACAATGAGCAGTTCTTC	CASSYSKEQPYNEQFF
.	TRBV6-5	TRBJ2-7	.	TGTGCCAGCAGTTACCAAACAGGGAGCCCAATCTTC	CASSYQTGSPIF
TRBD1	TRBV29-1	TRBJ2-4	.	TGCAGCGTTGAAGATGGGACAGCTAAAAACATTCAGTACTTC	CSVEDGTAKNIQYF
TRBD2	TRBV5-4	TRBJ2-2	.	TGTGCCAGCAGCTCAGCGACTAGCGGGCCTTCGAACACCGGGGAGCTGTTTTTT	CASSSATSGPSNTGELFF
TRBD1	TRBV6-1	TRBJ1-6	.	TGTGCCAGCAGTGATCTGACAGGGGGTAATTCACCCCTCCACTTT	CASSDLTGGNSPLHF
TRBD2	TRBV9	TRBJ2-2	.	TGTGCCAGCAGCGTAGAGGGGAGGGCGAACACCGGGGAGCTGTTTTTT	CASSVEGRANTGELFF
TRBD2	TRBV20-1	TRBJ2-5	.	TGCAGTGCCCGGGGGGTGACCCAGTACTTC	CSARGVTQYF
.	TRBV28	TRBJ2-3	.	TGTGCCAGCAGTTCAATGACCGGGACTCAAGCCGACACAGATACGCAGTATTTT	CASSSMTGTQADTDTQYF
TRBD1	TRBV27	TRBJ2-7	.	TGTGCCAGCAAGACCGGGACAGGGCCCTACGAGCAGTACTTC	CASKTGTGPYEQYF
.	TRBV30	TRBJ2-4	.	TGTGCCTGGAGTTGGGCCAGGGGAGCCAAAAACATTCAGTACTTC	CAWSWARGAKNIQYF
.	TRBV5-4	TRBJ1-3	.	TGTGCCAGCAGCTCGTCCTCGCGGGTCTACTCTGGAAACACCATATATTTT	CASSSSSRVYSGNTIYF
.	TRBV7-2	TRBJ2-3	.	TGTGCCAGCAGCTTAGCAGTACGTTCAGATACGCAGTATTTT	CASSLAVRSDTQYF
TRBD1	TRBV18	TRBJ1-4	.	TGTGCCAGCTCATCGGGACAGGGAGTAGGGGAAAAACTGTTTTTT	CASSSGQGVGEKLFF
.	TRBV28	TRBJ1-3	.	TGTGCCAGCAGTTATCTCGGGGGGGATTTTCGAAACACCATATATTTT	CASSYLGGDFRNTIYF